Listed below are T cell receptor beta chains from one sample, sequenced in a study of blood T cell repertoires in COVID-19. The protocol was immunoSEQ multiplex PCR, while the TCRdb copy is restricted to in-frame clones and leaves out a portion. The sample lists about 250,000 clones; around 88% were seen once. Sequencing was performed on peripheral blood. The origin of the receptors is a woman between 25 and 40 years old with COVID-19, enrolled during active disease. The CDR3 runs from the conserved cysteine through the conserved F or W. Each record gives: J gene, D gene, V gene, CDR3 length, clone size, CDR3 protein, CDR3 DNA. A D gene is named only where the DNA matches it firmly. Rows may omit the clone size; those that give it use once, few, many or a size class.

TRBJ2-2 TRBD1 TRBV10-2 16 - CASSGGQGANTGELFF TGCGCCAGCAGTGGGGGACAGGGGGCGAACACCGGGGAGCTGTTTTTT
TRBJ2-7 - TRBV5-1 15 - CASSLVGLPNYEQYF TGCGCCAGCAGCTTGGTCGGGTTACCGAACTACGAGCAGTACTTC
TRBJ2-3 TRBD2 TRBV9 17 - CASGPGAGGPGTDTQYF TGTGCCAGCGGACCGGGGGCGGGAGGGCCGGGCACAGATACGCAGTATTTT
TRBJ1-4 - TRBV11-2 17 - CASSFHGGGTLNEKLFF TGTGCCAGCAGCTTCCACGGGGGGGGGACACTTAATGAAAAACTGTTTTTT
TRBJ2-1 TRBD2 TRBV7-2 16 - CASSINGLAVYNEQFF TGTGCCAGCAGCATCAACGGACTAGCGGTCTACAATGAGCAGTTCTTC
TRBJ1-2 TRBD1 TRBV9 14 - CASSGGQGSDGYTF TGTGCCAGCAGCGGCGGACAGGGATCAGATGGCTACACCTTC
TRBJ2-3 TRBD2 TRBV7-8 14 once CASSFSRGADTQYF TGTGCCAGCAGCTTTTCCCGGGGGGCAGATACGCAGTATTTT
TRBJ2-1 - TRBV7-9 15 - CASSHRERPYNEQFF TGTGCCAGCAGCCACCGAGAGCGCCCCTACAATGAGCAGTTCTTC
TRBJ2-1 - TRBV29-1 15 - CSVGGPDLWHNEQFF TGCAGCGTTGGAGGGCCGGACCTTTGGCACAATGAGCAGTTCTTC
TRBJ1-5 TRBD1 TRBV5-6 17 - CASSSNGGGFSNQPQHF TGTGCCAGCAGCTCCAACGGAGGGGGCTTTAGCAATCAGCCCCAGCATTTT
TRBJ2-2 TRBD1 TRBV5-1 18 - CASSYGTGWGLNSGELFF TGCGCCAGCAGCTATGGGACAGGATGGGGGTTAAACTCCGGGGAGCTGTTTTTT
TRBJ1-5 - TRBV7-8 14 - CASSLGGQARAQHF TGTGCCAGCAGCTTAGGTGGTCAGGCCAGGGCCCAGCATTTT
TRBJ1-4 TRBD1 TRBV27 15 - CASSRTSDRGEKLFF TGTGCCAGCAGCAGAACCTCCGACAGGGGCGAAAAACTGTTTTTT
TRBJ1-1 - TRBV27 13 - CASSLRGYTEAFF TGTGCCAGCAGTTTACGCGGGTACACTGAAGCTTTCTTT
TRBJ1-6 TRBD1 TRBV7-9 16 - CASSNDRASYNSPLHF TGTGCCAGCAGCAACGACAGGGCGTCCTATAATTCACCCCTCCACTTT
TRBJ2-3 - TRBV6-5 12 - CASRGYTDTQYF TGTGCCAGCCGCGGGTACACAGATACGCAGTATTTT
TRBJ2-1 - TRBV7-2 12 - CASSLRYNEQFF TGTGCCAGCAGCTTACGTTACAATGAGCAGTTCTTC
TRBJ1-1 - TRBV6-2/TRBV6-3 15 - CASSYGAGSNTEAFF TGTGCCAGCAGTTATGGTGCAGGGTCGAACACTGAAGCTTTCTTT
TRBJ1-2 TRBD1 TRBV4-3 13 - CASSLSGGGGYTF TGCGCCAGCAGCCTATCAGGGGGAGGTGGCTACACCTTC
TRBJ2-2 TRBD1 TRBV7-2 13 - CASSAGTGGELFF TGTGCCAGCAGCGCAGGGACAGGCGGGGAGCTGTTTTTT
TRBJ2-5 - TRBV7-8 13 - CASSRRGQETQYF TGTGCCAGCAGCCGTCGGGGTCAGGAGACCCAGTACTTC
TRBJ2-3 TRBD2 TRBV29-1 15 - CSVGRLAASTDTQYF TGCAGCGTTGGCAGACTAGCGGCTAGCACAGATACGCAGTATTTT
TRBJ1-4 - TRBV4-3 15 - CASSQVRGTNEKLFF TGCGCCAGCAGCCAAGTAAGGGGGACTAATGAAAAACTGTTTTTT
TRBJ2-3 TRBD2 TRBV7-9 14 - CASSQDRGADTQYF TGTGCCAGCAGCCAGGACCGGGGGGCAGATACGCAGTATTTT
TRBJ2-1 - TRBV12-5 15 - CASGFSYGRGNEQFF TGTGCTAGTGGTTTCTCCTACGGCAGGGGCAATGAGCAGTTCTTC
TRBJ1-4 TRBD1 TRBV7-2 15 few CASSSGQGATEKLFF TGTGCCAGCAGCTCCGGACAGGGGGCAACTGAAAAACTGTTTTTT
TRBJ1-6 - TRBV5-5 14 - CASSLAYEDSPLHF TGTGCCAGCAGCTTGGCCTATGAGGATTCACCCCTCCACTTT
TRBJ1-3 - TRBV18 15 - CASSPVLNSGNTIYF TGTGCCAGCTCACCCGTCCTAAACTCTGGAAACACCATATATTTT
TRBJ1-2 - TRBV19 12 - CASSEGIYGYTF TGTGCCAGTAGTGAGGGAATCTATGGCTACACCTTC
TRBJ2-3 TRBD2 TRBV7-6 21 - CASSLGDRGPYLAGGADTQYF TGTGCCAGCAGCTTAGGGGACAGGGGTCCCTATCTAGCGGGGGGGGCAGATACGCAGTATTTT
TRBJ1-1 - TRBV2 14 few CASNEGGVNTEAFF TGTGCCAGCAATGAGGGGGGGGTGAACACTGAAGCTTTCTTT
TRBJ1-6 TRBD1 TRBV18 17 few CASSPILRDRGNSPLHF TGTGCCAGCTCACCCATACTCCGGGACAGGGGCAATTCACCCCTCCACTTT
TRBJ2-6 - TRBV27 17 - CASSLSLAGTGANVLTF TGTGCCAGCAGTTTATCGTTGGCAGGGACTGGGGCCAACGTCCTGACTTTC
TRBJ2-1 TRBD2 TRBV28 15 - CASSLRGGPNNEQFF TGTGCCAGCAGTTTACGGGGGGGGCCCAACAATGAGCAGTTCTTC
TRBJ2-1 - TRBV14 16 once CASSQDKRRTYNEQFF TGTGCCAGCAGCCAGGATAAGCGGAGAACCTACAATGAGCAGTTCTTC
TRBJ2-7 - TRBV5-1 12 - CASSSGVYEQYF TGCGCCAGCAGCTCGGGAGTTTACGAGCAGTACTTC
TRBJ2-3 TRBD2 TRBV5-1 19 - CASSPIRLAEHHHTDTQYF TGCGCCAGCAGCCCGATCAGACTAGCGGAACACCACCACACAGATACGCAGTATTTT
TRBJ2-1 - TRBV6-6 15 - CASSYSRGSYNEQFF TGTGCCAGCAGTTACTCCCGGGGTTCCTACAATGAGCAGTTCTTC
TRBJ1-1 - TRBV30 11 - CAWRGLGEAFF TGTGCCTGGAGGGGGCTGGGTGAAGCTTTCTTT
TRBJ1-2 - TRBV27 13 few CASGRLGNYGYTF TGTGCCAGCGGGAGATTAGGGAATTATGGCTACACCTTC
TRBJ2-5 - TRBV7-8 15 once CASSARLEPRETQYF TGTGCCAGCAGCGCACGACTCGAGCCTAGGGAGACCCAGTACTTC
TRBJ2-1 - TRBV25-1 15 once CASSAVGRVYNEQFF TGTGCCAGCAGTGCAGTGGGCAGGGTATACAATGAGCAGTTCTTC